Following are 29 T cell receptor beta chains from one sample sequenced in a study of cytomegalovirus exposure and HLA in healthy donors. Method: immunoSEQ multiplex PCR; TCRdb's copy keeps in-frame clones and lacks some. The sample yields about 240,000 clones, 87% seen once. The sequencing input was PBMCs. These receptors all stem from a man between 18 and 35 years old in good health and CMV-seronegative.

The chain employs TRBV7-4 and TRBJ2-7; no clear D gene. Germline assignment: CDR1 SGHVT and CDR2 SQSDAQ. Deletions cut 2 bases from V and 3 bases from J, with 17 bases between. The CDR3 totals 16 residues. The CDR3 spells CASSLNRLETRYEQYF. DNA of the CDR3: TGTGCCAGCAGCTTAAATCGGCTAGAAACCCGCTACGAGCAGTACTTC.

The V gene is TRBV18, the J gene TRBJ1-2; possibly TRBD1 for D (6 bases). With 2 bases removed from V and 4 bases from J, the gap between germline ends came to 11 bases. Germline assignment: CDR1 KGHSH and CDR2 LQKENI. This CDR3 has 14 residues. CDR3 bases: TGTGCCAGCTCACCAGCAGGGGAGGGCTATGGCTACACCTTC. It yields the protein CASSPAGEGYGYTF.

The chain has TRBV6-1 and TRBJ2-5; D is perhaps TRBD2 (5 bases). The germline V and J ends were trimmed by 5 bases and 1 base, with 8 bases remaining between them. Germline V lookup: CDR1 MNHNS, CDR2 SASEGT. The CDR3 is 13 amino acids. In DNA, the CDR3 is TGTGCCAGCAGTCCACTAGTCCAAGAGACCCAGTACTTC. It yields the protein CASSPLVQETQYF.

CDR3 DNA sequence: TGTGCCAGCAGCTCTGGCGGGGGGGCGACAGATACGCAGTATTTT. The encoded protein is CASSSGGGATDTQYF. J is TRBJ2-3 and V is TRBV11-3; 9 bases map to TRBD2. The CDR3 runs to 15 residues. CDR1 and CDR2 from the germline V gene are SGHNT and YENEEA. The trim removed 4 bases at V and 3 bases at J, leaving 5 bases unmatched.

The chain uses TRBV27 and TRBJ1-4; tentative D call: TRBD1 (6 bases). Trimming stripped 3 bases from V and 5 bases from J, with 19 bases between. The germline gives CDR1 MNHEY, CDR2 SMNVEV (reference sequence). This CDR3 contains 17 residues. In DNA, the CDR3 is TGTGCCAGCAGTTTCAACGCGCCGGGACAAATAAATGAAAAACTGTTTTTT. Translation gives CASSFNAPGQINEKLFF.

The rearrangement joins TRBV6-5 to TRBJ1-3; D is perhaps TRBD1 (5 bases). Per germline, CDR1 MNHEY and CDR2 SVGAGI. V was pared by 5 bases and J by 0 bases, with 11 bases between. This CDR3 has 15 residues. CDR3 DNA: TGTGCCAGCAGTACCCTGACAGCCTCTGGAAACACCATATATTTT. Protein product: CASSTLTASGNTIYF.

This rearrangement joins TRBV7-6 to TRBJ2-5; weak D call: TRBD1 (6 bases). Trimming took 5 bases from V and 2 from J, leaving 15 bases between them. The length of the CDR3 is 15 residues. CDR1 is SGHVS, CDR2 FNYEAQ, per germline. In DNA form, the CDR3 reads TGTGCCAGCAGCCACCCCGGCAGGGGACAAGAGACCCAGTACTTC. Translation gives CASSHPGRGQETQYF.

The V call is TRBV15, the J call TRBJ1-6, with D possibly matching TRBD1 (6 bases). The CDR3 extends over 12 amino acids. Trimming took 6 bases from V and 7 from J, leaving 7 bases between them. Looked up from germline, CDR1 is LNHNV and CDR2 is YYDKDF (reference sequence). CDR3 sequence reads: CATRTGNSPLHF. The CDR3 region has the DNA TGTGCCACCAGAACAGGGAATTCACCCCTCCACTTT.

The table lists this clone with a count of one. The gene calls are TRBV7-2 and TRBJ2-7; 11 bases fit TRBD2. The CDR3 sequence is 16 residues long. The ends lost 0 bases at V and 6 bases at J; junction bases unmatched: 7. Germline-derived CDR1 and CDR2 are SGHTA and FQGNSA. The CDR3 DNA reads as TGTGCCAGCAGCTTAGCAGGAACTAGCGGGAGTTTCGAGCAGTACTTC. Translated: CASSLAGTSGSFEQYF.

The chain couples TRBV22-1 to TRBJ2-7; TRBD2, the D gene given by the table, was not confirmed from the DNA. TRBV22-1 is a pseudogene. CDR3 size: 14 residues. The CDR3 DNA is TGTCCTGGGAGCGCACCCGGGAGGGCGGGCGAGCAGTACTTC. Protein: CPGSAPGRAGEQYF.

The chain couples TRBV18 to TRBJ2-1; 8 nucleotides agree with TRBD2. This CDR3 is built from 13 residues. J lost 9 bases, V lost 4 bases, and 5 bases had no gene match. CDR1 is KGHSH, CDR2 LQKENI, per germline. CDR3 sequence reads: CASSRGGQSEQFF. CDR3 nucleotide sequence: TGTGCCAGCTCACGCGGGGGGCAAAGTGAGCAGTTCTTC.

In this sample, this clone turned up once. The V call is TRBV5-1, the J call TRBJ2-2; 13 bases align to TRBD2. Germline V gene sequence: CDR1 SGHRS, CDR2 YFSETQ. This CDR3 is built from 16 residues. The V segment lost 4 bases and the J segment 7 bases; nucleotides outside the gene matches: 7. CDR3 in DNA: TGCGCCAGCAGCCGGGGACTAGCGGGATTGGACGGGGAGCTGTTTTTT. It translates to CASSRGLAGLDGELFF.

V gene TRBV20-1 combines with J gene TRBJ2-7; 9 bases agree with TRBD2. Germline trimming cut 5 bases from V and 6 bases from J; bases unmatched to any gene: 2. The germline CDR1 and CDR2 sequences are DFQATT and SNEGSKA (reference sequence). The CDR3 sequence is 11 residues long. CDR3 sequence reads: CSAGRGGEQYF. The DNA for the CDR3 is TGCAGTGCTGGGCGGGGGGGCGAGCAGTACTTC.

The chain is built from TRBV10-3 and TRBJ2-1, with TRBD2 matching over 9 bases. V trimming: 10 bases; J trimming: 4 bases; junction bases outside the gene matches: 5. CDR1 ENHRY and CDR2 SYGVKD come from the germline V gene. The CDR3 loop spans 13 amino acids. CDR3 loop: CASNSGGYNEQFF. As DNA, the CDR3 is TGTGCCAGTAATAGCGGGGGTTACAATGAGCAGTTCTTC.

This clone was picked up one time. The gene calls are TRBV4-3 and TRBJ2-6; D remains unclear. Germline CDR1 and CDR2: LGHNA and YSLEER. V was trimmed by 3 bases and J by 4 bases, leaving 13 bases between them. This CDR3 contains 16 residues. The CDR3 region is CASSQYNPPGANVLTF. CDR3 in DNA: TGCGCCAGCAGCCAGTATAATCCTCCGGGGGCCAACGTCCTGACTTTC.

The chain couples TRBV2 to TRBJ2-4; 7 bases agree with TRBD2. The germline V gene has CDR1 SNHLY and CDR2 FYNNEI. This CDR3 is built from 13 residues. Trimming at V came to 4 bases and at J to 8 bases, leaving 5 bases not matched to a gene. This CDR3 reads CASSVGEGDIQYF. The CDR3, as DNA: TGTGCCAGCAGTGTGGGGGAGGGAGACATTCAGTACTTC.

The chain has TRBV7-6 and TRBJ2-7, with 8 bases lining up with TRBD1. The ends lost 0 bases at V and 4 bases at J; junction bases unmatched: 14. Germline CDR1 and CDR2: SGHVS and FNYEAQ. The CDR3 spans 18 residues. CDR3 nucleotide sequence: TGTGCCAGCAGCTTAGCGCTCGGGCAGGGGGCCTTGAGTTACGAGCAGTACTTC. This codes for CASSLALGQGALSYEQYF.

This clone was counted only a few times. The rearrangement uses TRBV7-2 and TRBJ1-2; tentatively, D is TRBD1 (5 bases). The ends were cut back, 4 bases at V and 8 bases at J, with 11 bases in the middle. The germline V gene has CDR1 SGHTA and CDR2 FQGNSA. The CDR3 loop spans 12 amino acids. This CDR3 reads CASSSSGAGYTF. For the CDR3, the DNA is TGTGCCAGCAGCTCTAGCGGGGCGGGCTACACCTTC.

Concerning this clone itself: An end of the junction differs from the germline gene, which may be a read error. This sequence joins TRBV5-1 and TRBJ2-3; TRBD2 agrees at 9 bases. The CDR3 extends over 14 amino acids. Germline V gene lookup returns CDR1 SGHRS and CDR2 YFSETQ. As DNA, the CDR3 is TGCGCCAGCACTCTCGGGACTAGCAAAGATACGCAGTATTTT. Its translation is CASTLGTSKDTQYF.

The chain uses TRBV2 and TRBJ2-1; 7 bases map to TRBD2. Germline V lookup: CDR1 SNHLY, CDR2 FYNNEI. V lost 4 bases and J lost 10; bases outside the gene matches: 7. CDR3 length: 13 residues. The CDR3 DNA is TGTGCCAGCAGTGGGACTAGTTCCTCCGAGCAGTTCTTC. The encoded protein is CASSGTSSSEQFF.

The chain recombines TRBV4-3 with TRBJ2-1; the match to TRBD2 covers 7 bases. The CDR3 runs to 15 residues. Germline assignment: CDR1 LGHNA and CDR2 YSLEER. After removal of 1 base from V and 7 bases from J, the junction contained 7 bases not matched to a gene. As DNA, the CDR3 is TGCGCCAGCAGCCAAGGTGCGGGAGCTGGGAATGAGCAGTTCTTC. This sequence encodes CASSQGAGAGNEQFF.

This chain connects TRBV10-3 to TRBJ1-1; D is unresolved. Per germline, CDR1 ENHRY and CDR2 SYGVKD. CDR3 size: 14 residues. With 2 bases removed from V and 1 base from J, the gap between germline ends came to 8 bases. CDR3 nucleotides: TGTGCCATCAGTGAGCCTGAGAGGAACACTGAAGCTTTCTTT. This encodes CAISEPERNTEAFF.

This chain uses TRBV13 with TRBJ1-6; 7 nucleotides line up with TRBD1. CDR1 and CDR2 (germline): PRHDT, FYEKMQ (reference sequence). The CDR3 has 13 amino acids. The ends lost 8 bases at V and 8 bases at J; junction bases unmatched: 6. CDR3 sequence: CASGEGAYSPLHF. CDR3 DNA sequence: TGTGCCAGCGGTGAGGGGGCGTATTCACCCCTCCACTTT.

The genes are TRBV19 and TRBJ1-5; D uncertain. With 6 bases removed from V and 2 bases from J, the gap between germline ends came to 14 bases. CDR1 and CDR2 (germline): LNHDA, SQIVND (reference sequence). The CDR3 has 15 amino acids. The CDR3 loop reads CASSLVGERNQPQHF. CDR3 in DNA: TGTGCCAGTAGCCTAGTCGGGGAACGCAATCAGCCCCAGCATTTT. The full variable domain, rest sourced from reference TRBV19 and TRBJ1-5, is DGGITQSPKYLFRKEGQNVTLSCEQNLNHDAMYWYRQDPGQGLRLIYYSQIVNDFQKGDIAEGYSVSREKKESFPLTVTSAQKNPTAFYLCASSLVGERNQPQHFGDGTRLSIL.

The J gene is TRBJ1-4, the V gene TRBV25-1; 7 bases agree with TRBD1. V lost 8 bases, J lost 5 bases, and 5 bases stayed unmatched. The germline gives CDR1 MGHDK, CDR2 SYGVNS. The CDR3 runs 13 residues. CDR3 DNA: TGTGCCAGCCACAGGGGTTCCAATGAAAAACTGTTTTTT. It translates to CASHRGSNEKLFF.

This chain uses TRBV10-3 with TRBJ1-6, with 9 bases identical to TRBD1. The CDR3 totals 13 residues. Germline assignment: CDR1 ENHRY and CDR2 SYGVKD. The trim removed 11 bases at V and 10 bases at J, leaving 9 bases unmatched. The CDR3 nucleotides are TGTGCCGCTGGGACAGGGTCCCCCTCACCCCTCCACTTT. Its protein product is CAAGTGSPSPLHF.

CDR3 in DNA: TGTGCCAGCAGCCAAGGCCTAGCGGGAGCGGGTTACACAGATACGCAGTATTTT. This sequence encodes CASSQGLAGAGYTDTQYF. This chain uses TRBV4-2 with TRBJ2-3; 10 bases align to TRBD2. The germline V gene encodes CDR1 LGHNA and CDR2 YNFKEQ. This CDR3 region has 18 residues. V lost 1 base and J lost 2; bases outside the gene matches: 9.

V usage is TRBV30 and J usage is TRBJ1-5; D may be TRBD1 (5 bases). Deletions cut 1 base from V and 1 base from J, with 14 bases between. Germline V gene data show CDR1 as GTSNPN and CDR2 as SVGIG (reference sequence). CDR3 length equals 16 residues. The CDR3 bases are TGTGCCTGGAGTGCCTCGGACAATTTCAGCAATCAGCCCCAGCATTTT. Translated: CAWSASDNFSNQPQHF.

In its sample, this clone was seen once. This chain links TRBV7-2 with TRBJ2-2; 10 nucleotides line up with TRBD1. CDR1 and CDR2 (germline): SGHTA, FQGNSA. CDR3 length: 16 residues. The trim removed 8 bases at V and 1 base at J, leaving 7 bases unmatched. CDR3 loop: CASAAGQGLNTGELFF. DNA of the CDR3: TGTGCCAGCGCGGCGGGACAGGGGCTGAACACCGGGGAGCTGTTTTTT.